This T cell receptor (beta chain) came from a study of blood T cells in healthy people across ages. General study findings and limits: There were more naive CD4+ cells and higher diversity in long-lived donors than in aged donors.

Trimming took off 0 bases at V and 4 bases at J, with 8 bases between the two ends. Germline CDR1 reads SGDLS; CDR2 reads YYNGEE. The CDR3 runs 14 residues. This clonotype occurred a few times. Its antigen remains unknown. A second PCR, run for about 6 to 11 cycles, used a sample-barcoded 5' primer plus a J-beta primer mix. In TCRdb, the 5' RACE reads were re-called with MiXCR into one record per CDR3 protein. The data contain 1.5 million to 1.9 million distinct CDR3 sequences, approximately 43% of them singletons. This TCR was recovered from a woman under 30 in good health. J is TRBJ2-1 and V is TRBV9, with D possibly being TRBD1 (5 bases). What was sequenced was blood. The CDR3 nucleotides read TGTGCCAGCAGCGTAGAGGGGTATTACAATGAGCAGTTCTTC. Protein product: CASSVEGYYNEQFF.